The rows below give T cell receptor beta chains drawn from one sample of a study of preoperative IRX-2 immunotherapy in early breast cancer. Sequencing was performed with immunoSEQ multiplex PCR; in TCRdb, only in-frame clones are kept and a portion is missing. The sample holds about 89,000 clones, 70% to 90% seen once. Sequenced material: tumor tissue, taken after IRX-2 immunotherapy. These receptors all come from a human donor with breast cancer. The CDR3 runs from the conserved cysteine through the conserved F or W. A D gene is named only where the DNA matches it firmly. Clone size is shown for a subset of rows, as once, few, many or a class of expanded clone.

>TRBV28|TRBJ1-5|-|once
TGTGCCAGCAGACCTGGGGGTTATAGCAATCAGCCCCAGCATTTT
CASRPGGYSNQPQHF
>TRBV30|TRBJ2-1|-|once
TGTGCCTGGAGGCGGGACTGGGGCTCCAATGAGCAGTTCTTC
CAWRRDWGSNEQFF
>TRBV25-1|TRBJ2-2|TRBD1|-
TGTGCCAGCAGGAGGACAGGCGCGAACACCGGGGAGCTGTTTTTT
CASRRTGANTGELFF
>TRBV5-1|TRBJ2-7|TRBD1|-
TGCGCCAGCAGCTCACAGGGGACCTCCTACGAGCAGTACTTC
CASSSQGTSYEQYF
>TRBV2|TRBJ1-2|-|-
TGTGCCAGCAGTGATGACTTAGGCAGGGACCGCTATGGCTACACCTTC
CASSDDLGRDRYGYTF
>TRBV18|TRBJ2-3|-|-
TGTGCCAGCACCAAGTGGGGGGCTAGCACAGATACGCAGTATTTT
CASTKWGASTDTQYF
>TRBV6-8|TRBJ2-1|TRBD2|once
TGTGCCAGCAGTTCCTCCCTAGCGGGGGGGGTCGATGAGCAGTTCTTC
CASSSSLAGGVDEQFF
>TRBV6-7|TRBJ2-7|-|-
TGTGCCAGCAGTTATGGGTCGGTAGGTACGCGTTCAGAGCAGTACTTC
CASSYGSVGTRSEQYF
>TRBV29-1|TRBJ2-1|-|-
TGCAGCTCGTCGAGGGGGGGTTACAATGAGCAGTTCTTC
CSSSRGGYNEQFF
>TRBV11-3|TRBJ1-5|-|few
TGTGCCAGCAGACCCACGCCGGGTAGTCAGCCCCAGCATTTT
CASRPTPGSQPQHF
>TRBV15|TRBJ1-1|-|-
TGTGCCACCAGCAGACTGAACATGAACACTGAAGCTTTCTTT
CATSRLNMNTEAFF
>TRBV10-2|TRBJ2-7|-|-
TGCGCCAGCTCCGACAGTAGCTCCTATGAGCAGTACTTC
CASSDSSSYEQYF
>TRBV10-2|TRBJ1-2|-|-
TGCGCCAGCGTAGGCGTAGGCTATGGCTACACCTTC
CASVGVGYGYTF
>TRBV19|TRBJ1-3|-|-
TGTGCCAGTAGTATAAATCTGGGAGTCTCTGGAAACACCATATATTTT
CASSINLGVSGNTIYF
>TRBV28|TRBJ2-7|-|-
TGTGCCAGCAGTTTTCAGTCCGGGGACAATTGGAACTACGAGCAGTACTTC
CASSFQSGDNWNYEQYF